This is a list of T cell receptor beta chains from one sample in a study of post-analysis software for immune sequencing data. TCRdb re-derived calls from the PCR reads in MiXCR, one entry per CDR3 protein. The repertoire holds about half a million distinct CDR3 sequences, with around 40% as singletons. Sequenced: blood. Receptors were obtained from a girl aged 10-17 years with multiple sclerosis. The CDR3 runs from the conserved cysteine through the conserved F or W. D genes are given only for firm matches. Clone size appears in some rows only: once, few, many, or a class for an expanded clone.

j_gene	d_gene	v_gene	abundance	CDR3nt	CDR3aa
TRBJ2-1	.	TRBV5-1	.	TGCGCCAGCAGCTGCACGCAGACTATTAACAATGAGCAGTTCTTC	CASSCTQTINNEQFF
TRBJ1-2	.	TRBV6-5	.	TGTGCCAGCAGTTACCGCATCGGGGGCTATGGCTACACCTTC	CASSYRIGGYGYTF
TRBJ1-5	.	TRBV2	.	TGTGCCAGCAGTGGAACAGGCGTTAAACAGCCCCAGCATTTT	CASSGTGVKQPQHF
TRBJ1-5	.	TRBV7-2	few	TGTGCCAGCAGCTTAAGTAGGCGCGGCAATCAGCCCCAGCATTTT	CASSLSRRGNQPQHF
TRBJ2-2	.	TRBV5-1	.	TGCGCCAGCAGCTCGACACTGGACGAGGTGTTTTTT	CASSSTLDEVFF
TRBJ2-1	TRBD2	TRBV19	.	TGTGCCAGTAGTACGGGACTAGCGGGCACCAATGAGCAGTTCTTC	CASSTGLAGTNEQFF
TRBJ2-1	TRBD1	TRBV7-9	few	TGTGCCAGCAGCATACGGGACAGGGGAGACAATGAGCAGTTCTTC	CASSIRDRGDNEQFF
TRBJ2-7	TRBD2	TRBV28	.	TGTGCCAGCACCCCCATGACTAGCATTTACGAGCAGTACTTC	CASTPMTSIYEQYF
TRBJ2-5	.	TRBV27	.	TGTGCCAGCAGCCTAGTGGGGGTGATAAGAGAGACCCAGTACTTC	CASSLVGVIRETQYF
TRBJ2-1	TRBD2	TRBV5-1	.	TGCGCCAGCAGCTTGGAGGGACTAGCGGCCTACGAGCAGTTCTTC	CASSLEGLAAYEQFF
TRBJ2-7	TRBD1	TRBV4-2	.	TGTGCCAGCAGCCAACAGGGACAGGCCTACGAGCAGTACTTC	CASSQQGQAYEQYF
TRBJ1-1	TRBD1	TRBV12-3/TRBV12-4	.	TGTGCCAGCAGTTTCACAGGGGAAGGTAACACTGAAGCTTTCTTT	CASSFTGEGNTEAFF
TRBJ2-6	.	TRBV18	.	TGTGTCAGCTCACCCCTATTTTCAGCCTTTGGGGCCAACGTCCTGACTTTC	CVSSPLFSAFGANVLTF
TRBJ2-1	.	TRBV6-5	many	TGTGCCAGCAGCCCATCGACGGAATACAATGAGCAGTTCTTC	CASSPSTEYNEQFF
TRBJ1-2	.	TRBV5-5	.	TGTGCCAGCAGCTTGGAGGGGACGGCGGGCTACACCTTC	CASSLEGTAGYTF
TRBJ2-1	TRBD2	TRBV20-1	many	TGCAGTGCTATAGGAAGTGGGCGGGAGTATTTGGTGGGGAATGAGCAGTTCTTC	CSAIGSGREYLVGNEQFF
TRBJ1-2	TRBD1	TRBV28	few	TGTGCCAGCAGATCGACAGGGATCGGCTATGGCTACACCTTC	CASRSTGIGYGYTF
TRBJ2-1	TRBD2	TRBV4-2	.	TGTGCCAGCCGAGATAAAGGACTAGCGGGAGGGGGCTCCTACAATGAGCAGTTCTTC	CASRDKGLAGGGSYNEQFF
TRBJ2-3	.	TRBV20-1	few	TGCAGTGCTAAGGCGGGGACCGCCGATACGCAGTATTTT	CSAKAGTADTQYF
TRBJ2-3	.	TRBV14	.	TGTGCCAGCAGCCGGAACAGGGCCCTCACAGATACGCAGTATTTT	CASSRNRALTDTQYF
TRBJ1-1	.	TRBV7-9	few	TGTGCCAGCAGCCCTACGCAATCACGGGCTTTCTTT	CASSPTQSRAFF
TRBJ2-1	.	TRBV24-1	.	TGTGCCACCATTCAGGGCAATGAGCAGTTCTTC	CATIQGNEQFF
TRBJ2-5	.	TRBV4-1	.	TGCGCCAGCAGCCAAAACGACGGTTTCCAGTACTTC	CASSQNDGFQYF
TRBJ1-2	.	TRBV4-2	few	TGTGCCAGCAGTCAGAGACAGGAAGCTAACTATGGCTACACCTTC	CASSQRQEANYGYTF
TRBJ2-1	TRBD1	TRBV5-1	few	TGCGCCAGCAGCGGGGGACAGGGGGCCGATGAGCAGTTCTTC	CASSGGQGADEQFF
TRBJ2-5	TRBD1	TRBV7-9	few	TGTGCCAGCAGCCTGGGGGACAGGGCGGTTCAAGAGACCCAGTACTTC	CASSLGDRAVQETQYF